These T cell receptor beta chains were read from a single sample in a study of cytomegalovirus exposure and HLA in healthy donors. The repertoire was sequenced with immunoSEQ multiplex PCR; TCRdb's copy has only in-frame clones and lacks some. Seen here are approximately 130,000 clones, approximately 75% observed once, and the top ten hold around 1.9%. The specimen sequenced was PBMCs. These receptors were collected from a man between 35 and 55 years old in good health and CMV-seronegative. Each CDR3 is given with its conserved first and last residue. The D gene is left open where the match is weak. A clone size is listed for some rows: how often the clone was seen (once, few, many), or a class if it is expanded.

CATSRFSGKGTEAFF TGTGCCACCAGCAGATTTTCAGGGAAGGGGACTGAAGCTTTCTTT . . TRBJ1-1 TRBV15
CASSLSSGGTQYF TGTGCCAGCAGTTTATCTAGCGGGGGAACCCAGTACTTC . TRBD2 TRBJ2-5 TRBV27
CASIVGGAGPDTQYF TGTGCCAGCATTGTCGGGGGAGCGGGCCCAGATACGCAGTATTTT . . TRBJ2-3 TRBV6-1
CASSLVPSGRVNTHNEQFF TGTGCCAGCAGCTTAGTGCCTAGCGGGAGGGTAAACACTCACAATGAGCAGTTCTTC . TRBD2 TRBJ2-1 TRBV11-2
CASSITLGGGEGYTF TGTGCCAGCAGTATCACACTAGGGGGCGGGGAGGGCTACACCTTC few TRBD1 TRBJ1-2 TRBV7-2
CASGPAGSYEQYF TGTGCTAGTGGGCCGGCAGGGTCCTACGAGCAGTACTTC . . TRBJ2-7 TRBV12-5
CASSTRQGLYEQYF TGTGCCAGTAGTACACGACAGGGCCTCTACGAGCAGTACTTC . TRBD1 TRBJ2-7 TRBV19
CASSYGTESTDTQYF TGTGCCAGCAGTTACGGGACAGAGAGCACAGATACGCAGTATTTT . TRBD1 TRBJ2-3 TRBV6-5
CASTTGWDSELFF TGTGCCAGCACAACAGGATGGGATTCGGAACTGTTTTTT . . TRBJ1-4 TRBV7-9
CASSDQGWMNTEAFF TGTGCCAGCAGTGACCAGGGTTGGATGAACACTGAAGCTTTCTTT . . TRBJ1-1 TRBV2
CASSLGQAISNTEAFF TGTGCCAGCAGCTTAGGGCAGGCCATTTCGAACACTGAAGCTTTCTTT few . TRBJ1-1 TRBV7-6
CASSPDRVKQYF TGTGCCAGCAGCCCTGACAGGGTAAAGCAGTACTTC . TRBD1 TRBJ2-7 TRBV7-2
CAISEGGGSGYYEQYF TGTGCCATCAGTGAGGGAGGGGGCTCTGGGTACTACGAGCAGTACTTC . . TRBJ2-7 TRBV10-3
CASSPGRGNSYEQYF TGCGCCAGCAGCCCGGGGAGGGGTAACTCCTACGAGCAGTACTTT . TRBD2 TRBJ2-7 TRBV5-1
CASSLLVSGRVRDLNSQYF TGTGCCAGCAGTTTATTAGTTAGCGGGAGGGTCCGTGATCTAAACAGTCAGTACTTC . TRBD2 TRBJ2-4 TRBV27
CASSFSGSSNQPQHF TGTGCCAGCAGTTTTTCGGGAAGTAGCAATCAGCCCCAGCATTTT . . TRBJ1-5 TRBV27
CASSSDRGSHEQYF TGTGCCAGCAGCTCGGACAGGGGCTCTCACGAGCAGTACTTC few TRBD1 TRBJ2-7 TRBV6-5
CAWSRTLSSYEQYF TGTGCCTGGAGTCGGACACTGAGCTCCTACGAGCAGTACTTC . . TRBJ2-7 TRBV30
CASSNRTGTGLAKNIQYF TGCGCCAGCAGCAATAGGACCGGGACAGGGTTAGCCAAAAACATTCAGTACTTC . TRBD1 TRBJ2-4 TRBV5-1
CASRDRASGYEQYF TGTGCCAGCAGAGACAGGGCTTCAGGTTACGAGCAGTACTTC . TRBD1 TRBJ2-7 TRBV27
CASAPTSTDTQYF TGTGCCAGCGCCCCCACTAGCACAGATACGCAGTATTTT . . TRBJ2-3 TRBV9